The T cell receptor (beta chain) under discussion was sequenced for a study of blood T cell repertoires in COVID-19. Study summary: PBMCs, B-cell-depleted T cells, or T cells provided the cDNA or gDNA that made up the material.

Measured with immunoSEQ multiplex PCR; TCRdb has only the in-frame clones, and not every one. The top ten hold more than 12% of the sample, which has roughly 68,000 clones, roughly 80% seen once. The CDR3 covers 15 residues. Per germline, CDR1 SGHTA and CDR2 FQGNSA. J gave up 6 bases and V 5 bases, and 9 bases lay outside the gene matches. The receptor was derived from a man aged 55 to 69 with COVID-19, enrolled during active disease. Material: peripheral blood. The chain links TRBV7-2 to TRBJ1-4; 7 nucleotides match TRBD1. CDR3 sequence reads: CASSHRDSWDEKLFF. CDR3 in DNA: TGTGCCAGCAGCCACCGGGACAGTTGGGATGAAAAACTGTTTTTT.